The 21 T cell receptor beta chains presented below share a single source sample, sequenced in a study of T cell responses to AZD1222 COVID-19 vaccine. Some clones are missing from TCRdb's copy, which holds only in-frame ones; the method was immunoSEQ multiplex PCR. The data show about 67,000 clones, 84% seen once. Sequencing was performed on peripheral blood, taken on day 0 of AZD1222 vaccination. Receptors originate from an adult in good health.

This clone was seen more than once but under ten times. The rearrangement uses TRBV28 and TRBJ1-5; 7 nucleotides match TRBD1. The CDR3 loop spans 14 amino acids. Germline V gene data show CDR1 as MDHEN and CDR2 as SYDVKM. The J segment lost 3 bases and the V segment lost 7 bases, leaving 6 bases of the junction unmatched. The CDR3 nucleotides read TGTGCCAGCAAGACAGGGAGTACCAATCAGCCCCAGCATTTT. Translating gives CASKTGSTNQPQHF.

The chain carries TRBV10-3 and TRBJ1-4, with D possibly matching TRBD1 (5 bases). Trimming left V 8 bases short and J 2 bases short, with 9 bases between. This CDR3 has 13 amino acids. The germline CDR1 and CDR2 sequences are ENHRY and SYGVKD. Here the CDR3 DNA reads TGTGCCATCTCCGGGGCGACTAATGAAAAACTGTTTTTT. This gives the protein CAISGATNEKLFF.

J is TRBJ2-7 and V is TRBV27; no firm D call. V was shortened by 8 bases and J by 5 bases, with 13 bases between the two germline ends. CDR1 MNHEY and CDR2 SMNVEV come from the germline V gene (reference sequence). The CDR3 is 12 residues long. CDR3 coding DNA: TGTGCCAGCCGTGGCCTACTCGACGAGCAGTACTTC. Its protein product is CASRGLLDEQYF.

The CDR3 region has the DNA TGTGCCAGTCGGACAGGGGATCGTAACACTGAAGCTTTCTTT. This sequence encodes CASRTGDRNTEAFF. The chain has TRBV19 and TRBJ1-1, with 9 nucleotides matching TRBD1. Germline lookup yields CDR1 LNHDA and CDR2 SQIVND (reference sequence). The CDR3 has 14 residues. V was clipped by 8 bases and J by 2 bases; unmatched bases: 6.

The chain couples TRBV6-5 to TRBJ1-2; D ambiguous. This CDR3 comprises 15 residues. Germline V gene sequence: CDR1 MNHEY, CDR2 SVGAGI. Between the trimmed V and J ends, which lost 0 bases and 4 bases, there was a span of 12 bases. CDR3 in amino acids: CASSYSYRGSYGYTF. CDR3 DNA sequence: TGTGCCAGCAGTTACTCGTACCGAGGAAGCTATGGCTACACCTTC.

This clone has just one count. This chain links TRBV3-1 (or the pseudogene TRBV3-2) with TRBJ1-6; unclear D gene. The V gene's germline CDR1 is LGHDT and CDR2 YNNKEL (reference sequence). Between the trimmed V and J ends, which lost 3 bases and 5 bases, there was a span of 5 bases. The CDR3 has 13 amino acids. The CDR3 DNA follows: TGTGCCAGCAGCCACCAGGATAATTCACCCCTCCACTTT. Its translation: CASSHQDNSPLHF.

V and J are TRBV6-1 and TRBJ1-6; TRBD1 matches 8 bases. The ends lost 4 bases at V and 10 bases at J; junction bases unmatched: 12. The CDR3 length is 16 residues. CDR1 and CDR2 from the germline V gene are MNHNS and SASEGT. CDR3 in DNA: TGTGCCAGCAGTGCGTTGGGGCAGGGGGCGCGATCACCCCTCCACTTT. Encoded protein: CASSALGQGARSPLHF.

This clone showed up just a few times. The gene calls are TRBV4-1 and TRBJ1-3; D is uncertain. Germline CDR1 MGHRA, CDR2 YSYEKL. The length of the CDR3 is 16 residues. Trimming stripped 0 bases from V and 0 bases from J, with 9 bases between. This CDR3 reads CASSQEDHFSGNTIYF. The CDR3 DNA reads TGCGCCAGCAGCCAAGAGGACCATTTCTCTGGAAACACCATATATTTT.

The chain joins TRBV7-2 to TRBJ2-7, with 9 positions matching TRBD1. Germline V lookup: CDR1 SGHTA, CDR2 FQGNSA. Losses at the gene ends were 3 bases for V and 2 bases for J; bases not matched to a gene: 2. This CDR3 region has 14 residues. The CDR3 DNA is TGTGCCAGCAGCTTCACAGGGGGCCCCTACGAGCAGTACTTC. Translated: CASSFTGGPYEQYF. Full variable domain (remainder filled in from reference TRBV7-2 and TRBJ2-7): GAGVSQSPSNKVTEKGKDVELRCDPISGHTALYWYRQSLGQGLEFLIYFQGNSAPDKSGLPSDRFSAERTGGSVSTLTIQRTQQEDSAVYLCASSFTGGPYEQYFGPGTRLTVT.

The CDR3 here is CASSVPGQGSPLHF. The CDR3 coding sequence is TGTGCCAGCAGCGTCCCGGGCCAGGGGTCACCCCTCCACTTT. The V gene is TRBV9, the J gene TRBJ1-6, with D tentatively TRBD1 (6 bases). The V gene lost 2 bases and the J gene lost 10 bases, with 13 bases spanning the gap. This CDR3 comprises 14 residues. The germline CDR1 and CDR2 sequences are SGDLS and YYNGEE.

The chain couples TRBV6-5 to TRBJ1-3, with D possibly TRBD1 on 5 matching bases. Germline CDR1 reads MNHEY; CDR2 reads SVGAGI. The CDR3 is 16 amino acids. V lost 2 bases, J lost 0 bases, and 11 bases lay in between. The CDR3 region has the DNA TGTGCCAGCAGTTACGGGGACCTCGTCTCTGGAAACACCATATATTTT. Translation: CASSYGDLVSGNTIYF.

The chain links TRBV28 to TRBJ1-2; no definite D call. Germline V CDR1 and CDR2: MDHEN, SYDVKM. Trimming pared 6 bases from V and 7 bases from J, leaving 9 bases between. The CDR3 is made up of 11 amino acids. CDR3 bases: TGTGCCAGCAGCCCCGGCGGTGGCTACACCTTC. Its protein product is CASSPGGGYTF.

This clone came up a few times. The chain is built from TRBV6-5 and TRBJ2-3; TRBD2 matches at 8 bases. The J segment lost 2 bases and the V segment lost 0 bases, leaving 4 bases of the junction unmatched. Germline-derived CDR1 and CDR2 are MNHEY and SVGAGI. The CDR3 totals 16 residues. The CDR3 DNA reads as TGTGCCAGCAGTTACTCGATAGCGGGGTACACAGATACGCAGTATTTT. This gives the protein CASSYSIAGYTDTQYF.

CDR3 nucleotide sequence: TGTGCCACCAGCAGGGAGGGACAGGGAGGCAATCAGCCCCAGCATTTT. Protein product: CATSREGQGGNQPQHF. The chain recombines TRBV15 with TRBJ1-5, with 9 bases matching TRBD1. V shed 3 bases, J shed 2 bases, and the junction held 5 bases outside the gene matches. The CDR3 runs 16 residues. Germline V CDR1 and CDR2: LNHNV, YYDKDF (reference sequence). Looking up the rest from reference TRBV15 and TRBJ1-5 gives the full variable domain: DAMVIQNPRYQVTQFGKPVTLSCSQTLNHNVMYWYQQKSSQAPKLLFHYYDKDFNNEADTPDNFQSRRPNTSFCFLDIRSPGLGDTAMYLCATSREGQGGNQPQHFGDGTRLSIL.

The genes are TRBV28 and TRBJ1-5, with no clear D. The CDR3 totals 16 residues. Per the germline V gene, CDR1 is MDHEN and CDR2 is SYDVKM. Trimming took 6 bases from V and 0 from J, leaving 15 bases between them. The CDR3 loop is CASRLATEYSNQPQHF. The CDR3 nucleotides read TGTGCCAGCAGGCTCGCCACAGAGTATAGCAATCAGCCCCAGCATTTT.

This rearrangement joins TRBV25-1 to TRBJ1-4; weak D call: TRBD1 (5 bases). The CDR3 runs 15 residues. CDR1 is MGHDK and CDR2 is SYGVNS in the germline V gene. The V gene lost 4 bases and the J gene lost 7 bases, with 16 bases spanning the gap. The chain's CDR3 is CASSASGIKGEKLFF. The CDR3 nucleotides are TGTGCCAGCAGTGCTTCAGGGATTAAGGGTGAAAAACTGTTTTTT.

This chain links TRBV3-1 (or the pseudogene TRBV3-2) with TRBJ2-5; no definite D call. Germline-derived CDR1 and CDR2 are LGHDT and YNNKEL (reference sequence). The length of the CDR3 is 12 residues. V lost 1 base and J lost 8, with 8 bases in between. Here the CDR3 DNA reads TGTGCCAGCAGCCAAGTCGTGCGAACCCAGTACTTC. Amino acid sequence: CASSQVVRTQYF.

The rearrangement joins TRBV11-1 to TRBJ1-1, with unresolved D. There are 14 residues in the CDR3. Trimming took off 3 bases at V and 2 bases at J, with 10 bases between the two ends. Germline CDR1 SGHAT, CDR2 FQDESV (reference sequence). DNA of the CDR3: TGTGCCAGCAGCTTTACACGGGTCAACACTGAAGCTTTCTTT. Protein sequence: CASSFTRVNTEAFF.

V gene TRBV9 combines with J gene TRBJ2-7; D gene uncertain. V lost 0 bases and J 3 bases, leaving 10 bases between the germline ends. This CDR3 region has 14 residues. Germline V gene lookup returns CDR1 SGDLS and CDR2 YYNGEE. DNA for the CDR3: TGTGCCAGCAGCGTAGGGAAGGCAGACTACGAGCAGTACTTC. This translates into CASSVGKADYEQYF.

This clone was seen once. This chain joins TRBV7-2 and TRBJ2-6, with 7 bases identical to TRBD1. The junction had 0 bases not matched to a gene; V was cut back by 4 bases and J by 0 bases. Germline V gives CDR1 SGHTA, CDR2 FQGNSA. This CDR3 comprises 15 residues. CDR3 loop: CASSSGGSGANVLTF. The CDR3 coding sequence is TGTGCCAGCAGCTCAGGGGGCTCTGGGGCCAACGTCCTGACTTTC.

The chain is built from TRBV27 and TRBJ2-7; perhaps TRBD1 as D (6 bases). V was trimmed by 5 bases and J by 2 bases, leaving 13 bases between them. Germline V CDR1 and CDR2: MNHEY, SMNVEV (reference sequence). This CDR3 spans 14 amino acids. CDR3 nucleotides: TGTGCCAGCAGTATACAGGGACCCACCTACGAGCAGTACTTC. This gives the protein CASSIQGPTYEQYF.